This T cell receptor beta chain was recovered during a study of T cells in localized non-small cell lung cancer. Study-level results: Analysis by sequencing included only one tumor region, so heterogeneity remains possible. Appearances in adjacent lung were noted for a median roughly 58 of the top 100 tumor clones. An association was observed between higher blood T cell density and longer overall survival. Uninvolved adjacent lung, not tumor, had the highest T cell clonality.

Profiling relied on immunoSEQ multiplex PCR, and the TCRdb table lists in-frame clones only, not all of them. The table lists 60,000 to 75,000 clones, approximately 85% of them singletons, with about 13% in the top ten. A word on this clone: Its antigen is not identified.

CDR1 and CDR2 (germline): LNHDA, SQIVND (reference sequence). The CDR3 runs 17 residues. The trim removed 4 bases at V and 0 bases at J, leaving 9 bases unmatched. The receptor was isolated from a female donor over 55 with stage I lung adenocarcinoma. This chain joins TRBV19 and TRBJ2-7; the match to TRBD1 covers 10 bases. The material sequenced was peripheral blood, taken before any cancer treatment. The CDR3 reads CASSRGPGQGNSYEQYF. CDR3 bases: TGTGCCAGTAGTAGGGGGCCGGGACAGGGGAACTCCTACGAGCAGTACTTC.